Listed here are 18 T cell receptor beta chains from one sample, sequenced in a study of blood T cell repertoires in COVID-19. Only in-frame clones appear in the TCRdb table, and some are missing; sequencing was by immunoSEQ multiplex PCR. The sample lists 250,000 to 300,000 clones, approximately 84% occurring once. The sequenced sample consisted of PBMCs or T cells enriched from blood (not recorded which). The receptors originated from a man between 18 and 35 years old who had recovered from COVID-19.

The chain recombines TRBV19 with TRBJ1-1; D call uncertain. Germline CDR1 reads LNHDA; CDR2 reads SQIVND (reference sequence). V was shortened by 5 bases and J by 2 bases, with 15 bases between the two germline ends. The CDR3 consists of 15 residues. The CDR3 reads CASSGEGGVNTEAFF. The CDR3 DNA follows: TGTGCCAGTAGTGGTGAGGGCGGCGTAAACACTGAAGCTTTCTTT. The full variable domain, completed using reference TRBV19 and TRBJ1-1, is DGGITQSPKYLFRKEGQNVTLSCEQNLNHDAMYWYRQDPGQGLRLIYYSQIVNDFQKGDIAEGYSVSREKKESFPLTVTSAQKNPTAFYLCASSGEGGVNTEAFFGQGTRLTVV.

This chain connects TRBV11-3 to TRBJ1-5; no definite D call. The CDR3 consists of 16 residues. Germline V gene data show CDR1 as SGHNT and CDR2 as YENEEA. Deletions cut 1 base from V and 6 bases from J, with 16 bases between. This CDR3 reads CASSLVSGRVGQPQHF. The CDR3, as DNA: TGTGCCAGCAGCTTAGTTTCCGGGAGAGTTGGTCAGCCCCAGCATTTT.

As for this clone: The junction differs from germline at one of its ends, possibly a read error. V is TRBV30 and J is TRBJ1-2, with 7 bases that match TRBD1. The CDR3 has 11 amino acids. Germline-derived CDR1 and CDR2 are GTSNPN and SVGIG (reference sequence). The CDR3 DNA follows: TGTGCCTGGAGTGTACTTGGGACAGCTACATTC. Translated, it gives CAWSVLGTATF. Full variable domain (rest looked up from reference TRBV30 and TRBJ1-2): SQTIHQWPATLVQPVGSPLSLECTVEGTSNPNLYWYRQAAGRGLQLLFYSVGIGQISSEVPQNLSASRPQDRQFILSSKKLLLSDSGFYLCAWSVLGTATFGSGTRLTVV.

The V and J genes are TRBV30 and TRBJ1-6, with D hard to call. The CDR3 is 14 amino acids. Looked up from germline, CDR1 is GTSNPN and CDR2 is SVGIG (reference sequence). Trimming removed 6 bases from V and 3 bases from J, with 12 bases in between. As DNA, the CDR3 is TGTGCCTGCCACGATCAGTACTATAATTCACCCCTCCACTTT. This translates into CACHDQYYNSPLHF.

The genes are TRBV9 and TRBJ2-2, with 7 bases matching TRBD1. The CDR3 contains 16 residues. Germline CDR1 is SGDLS and CDR2 is YYNGEE. The junction had 7 bases not matched to a gene; V was cut back by 0 bases and J by 5 bases. The DNA of the CDR3 is TGTGCCAGCAGCGTAGGACAGGGCGGTGAGACCGGGGAGCTGTTTTTT. Its translation: CASSVGQGGETGELFF.

This chain joins TRBV30 and TRBJ2-2; D call uncertain. Germline CDR1 GTSNPN, CDR2 SVGIG (reference sequence). Trimming cost V 0 bases and J 0 bases, with 14 bases left between them. This CDR3 is 17 amino acids long. The CDR3 DNA sequence: TGTGCCTGGAGTGTGAGGCCTATATTATCGAACACCGGGGAGCTGTTTTTT. It encodes CAWSVRPILSNTGELFF.

This clone was seen a single time. The gene calls are TRBV4-2 and TRBJ1-4; D ambiguous. CDR3 length equals 16 residues. V was clipped by 0 bases and J by 0 bases, with 8 bases between them. Germline CDR1 LGHNA, CDR2 YNFKEQ. This CDR3 reads CASSQEARATNEKLFF. The CDR3 region has the DNA TGTGCCAGCAGCCAAGAGGCGCGGGCAACTAATGAAAAACTGTTTTTT.

V is TRBV30 and J is TRBJ1-6; D is ambiguous. The germline V gene has CDR1 GTSNPN and CDR2 SVGIG (reference sequence). With 1 base removed from V and 8 bases from J, the gap between germline ends came to 12 bases. The CDR3 has 14 amino acids. CDR3 sequence (DNA): TGTGCCTGGAGTGCTGGTGGAGGATATTCACCCCTCCACTTT. This encodes CAWSAGGGYSPLHF.

The chain is built from TRBV28 and TRBJ1-2; D gene unclear. Trimming left V 7 bases short and J 4 bases short, with 7 bases between. Germline-derived CDR1 and CDR2 are MDHEN and SYDVKM. This CDR3 comprises 11 residues. CDR3 residues: CASTAAYGYTF. The CDR3 nucleotides are TGTGCCAGCACAGCGGCCTATGGCTACACCTTC.

J is TRBJ2-1 and V is TRBV19; a possible D gene is TRBD1 (5 bases). There are 13 residues in the CDR3. From germline, CDR1 is LNHDA and CDR2 SQIVND (reference sequence). Trimming took off 3 bases at V and 8 bases at J, with 11 bases between the two ends. The CDR3 loop reads CASSMRQGDEQFF. The CDR3 DNA sequence: TGTGCCAGTAGTATGAGGCAGGGCGATGAGCAGTTCTTC.

CDR3 amino acids: CASSLELRWNQETQYF. The CDR3 DNA reads TGTGCCAGCAGCTTAGAATTGCGGTGGAATCAAGAGACCCAGTACTTC. The chain carries TRBV7-2 and TRBJ2-5; D ambiguous. The V gene lost 1 base and the J gene lost 2 bases, with 14 bases spanning the gap. This CDR3 region has 16 residues. Germline assignment: CDR1 SGHTA and CDR2 FQGNSA.

V and J are TRBV7-2 and TRBJ2-3; 12 bases line up with TRBD2. This CDR3 comprises 17 residues. Per germline, CDR1 SGHTA and CDR2 FQGNSA. V lost 2 bases and J lost 0; bases outside the gene matches: 3. The chain's CDR3 is CASSLRGLAGSTDTQYF. The CDR3 region has the DNA TGTGCCAGCAGCTTAAGAGGACTAGCGGGAAGCACAGATACGCAGTATTTT.

The CDR3 sequence is CASSLDQWGTASIYNEQFF. In nucleotides, the CDR3 is TGTGCCAGCAGCTTAGATCAGTGGGGGACAGCCAGTATATACAATGAGCAGTTCTTC. V usage is TRBV11-3 and J usage is TRBJ2-1; 7 nucleotides align to TRBD1. The V segment lost 0 bases and the J segment 4 bases; nucleotides outside the gene matches: 15. Germline V gene sequence: CDR1 SGHNT, CDR2 YENEEA. The CDR3 runs to 19 residues.

As DNA, the CDR3 is TGCGCCAGCAGCTTAGGACAGTCTAATTCACCCCTCCACTTT. It encodes CASSLGQSNSPLHF. The rearrangement links TRBV5-1 to TRBJ1-6, with D possibly matching TRBD1 (6 bases). The CDR3 sequence is 14 residues long. Per the germline V gene, CDR1 is SGHRS and CDR2 is YFSETQ. V was shortened by 2 bases and J by 6 bases, with 9 bases between the two germline ends.

V usage is TRBV5-1 and J usage is TRBJ2-1, with D unclear. CDR1 is SGHRS, CDR2 YFSETQ, per germline. The germline V and J ends were trimmed by 5 bases and 0 bases, with 6 bases remaining between them. The CDR3 has 13 amino acids. CDR3 loop: CASSPSSYNEQFF. The DNA for the CDR3 is TGCGCCAGCAGTCCTAGCTCCTACAATGAGCAGTTCTTC. Full variable domain (rest looked up from reference TRBV5-1 and TRBJ2-1): KAGVTQTPRYLIKTRGQQVTLSCSPISGHRSVSWYQQTPGQGLQFLFEYFSETQRNKGNFPGRFSGRQFSNSRSEMNVSTLELGDSALYLCASSPSSYNEQFFGPGTRLTVL.

Only one count was recorded for this clone. This chain joins TRBV5-1 and TRBJ1-2; perhaps TRBD1 as D (5 bases). The CDR3 runs 14 residues. Germline CDR1 is SGHRS and CDR2 is YFSETQ. Trimming left V 6 bases short and J 2 bases short, with 14 bases between. The CDR3 reads CASTTGRENYGYTF. In DNA form, the CDR3 reads TGCGCCAGCACTACGGGACGGGAGAACTATGGCTACACCTTC.

The chain has TRBV5-1 and TRBJ2-1; 14 bases fit TRBD2. J gave up 10 bases and V 7 bases, and 16 bases lay outside the gene matches. From germline, CDR1 is SGHRS and CDR2 YFSETQ. CDR3 length: 17 residues. The CDR3 reads CASSHARGLAGEGEQFF. The DNA for the CDR3 is TGCGCCAGCTCTCACGCGAGGGGACTAGCGGGAGAGGGGGAGCAGTTCTTC.

This sequence joins TRBV4-2 and TRBJ2-5; 13 nucleotides match TRBD2. V gave up 1 base and J gave up 2 bases; unmatched junction bases: 10. This CDR3 is built from 19 residues. Germline V lookup: CDR1 LGHNA, CDR2 YNFKEQ. CDR3 coding DNA: TGTGCCAGCAGCCAAGGGCGACTAGCGGGAGGACTTGTACAAGAGACCCAGTACTTC. Residues: CASSQGRLAGGLVQETQYF.